These T cell receptor beta chains were read from a single sample in a study of identical twins. TCRdb fed the 5' RACE reads into MiXCR, producing one record per CDR3 protein. Here the sample spans roughly 690,000 distinct CDR3 sequences, about 20% being singletons. A further study also used this sample, focusing on T cells expressing NK-cell markers.

Sample: PBMCs. The receptors shown here come from a woman aged 18-29 years in good health. The CDR3 runs from the conserved cysteine through the conserved F or W. D genes are given only for firm matches. The size entry is marked missing in some rows and otherwise reads once, few, many or a size class.

V gene	D gene	clone size	J gene	CDR3 DNA	CDR3 protein
TRBV20-1	TRBD2	NA	TRBJ2-3	TGCAGTGCTAGAGTGGCGGGAGCCACAGATACGCAGTATTTT	CSARVAGATDTQYF
TRBV25-1	NA	few	TRBJ2-3	TGTGCCAGCAGTGAGAAGGAACGGGATACGCAGTATTTT	CASSEKERDTQYF
TRBV5-6	TRBD1	few	TRBJ2-7	TGTGCCAGCAGCATACCGGGACAGGGGACCCACGAGCAGTACTTC	CASSIPGQGTHEQYF
TRBV12-3/TRBV12-4	TRBD2	many	TRBJ2-1	TGTGCCAGCAGTTTCCAATTAGCGGGAGTAGAGCCGTTCTTC	CASSFQLAGVEPFF
TRBV29-1	NA	few	TRBJ1-2	TGCAGCGTTGAAGACCGAGCCTATTTGGCTGGCTACACCTTC	CSVEDRAYLAGYTF
TRBV7-2	NA	few	TRBJ2-7	TGTGCCAGCAGCTTCGGGGTCCCCTACGAGCAGTACTTC	CASSFGVPYEQYF
TRBV29-1	TRBD1	few	TRBJ2-7	TGCAGCGTTGAGGGACAGGGCACTGACTACGAGCAGTACTTC	CSVEGQGTDYEQYF
TRBV20-1	NA	NA	TRBJ2-1	TGCAGTGCTAGATATGGGACGGGATTCTACAATGAGCAGTTCTTC	CSARYGTGFYNEQFF
TRBV5-8	NA	NA	TRBJ1-2	TGTGCCAGCAGCTCAGATACTAGAGGCTACACCTTC	CASSSDTRGYTF
TRBV5-6	NA	NA	TRBJ2-7	TGTGCCAGCAGCCCTACCCGGGGACCCTACGAGCAGTACTTC	CASSPTRGPYEQYF
TRBV7-3	NA	NA	TRBJ2-7	TGTGCCAGCAGCTTAAACGGGGGATCATCCTACGAGCAGTACTTC	CASSLNGGSSYEQYF
TRBV7-2	NA	few	TRBJ1-2	TGTGCCAGCAGCGCTTTACTCAGGGTGGGTGGCTACACCTTC	CASSALLRVGGYTF
TRBV11-2	NA	many	TRBJ2-5	TGTGCCAGCAGCTTATTAGTGGGATTTAGGCGGGAGACCCAGTACTTC	CASSLLVGFRRETQYF
TRBV7-2	TRBD1	many	TRBJ2-5	TGTGCCAGCAGCTTCGACAGGGAAGAGACCCAGTACTTC	CASSFDREETQYF
TRBV29-1	NA	NA	TRBJ1-4	TGCAGCGTTGGAAGGGGTGAAAAACTGTTTTTT	CSVGRGEKLFF
TRBV10-3	NA	NA	TRBJ1-2	TGTGCCATCAGAGGGGGGCCCTCAGGGGGCTACACCTTC	CAIRGGPSGGYTF
TRBV7-6	TRBD1	few	TRBJ2-1	TGTGCCAGCAGCTTAGCACAGGGGGGCCCTTACAGCTCCTACAATGAGCAGTTCTTC	CASSLAQGGPYSSYNEQFF
TRBV12-3/TRBV12-4	NA	NA	TRBJ2-3	TGTGCCAGCAGTTTAGCGCTGAGGGCGGGGACGCAGTATTTT	CASSLALRAGTQYF
TRBV20-1	TRBD1	NA	TRBJ2-5	TGCAGTGCTGGCCCCAGGGGGCAGGAAGAGACCCAGTACTTC	CSAGPRGQEETQYF
TRBV11-2	NA	few	TRBJ2-5	TGTGCCAGCAGGACGTGGGGATCCTCAGAGACCCAGTACTTC	CASRTWGSSETQYF
TRBV7-2	NA	few	TRBJ2-1	TGTGCCAGCACCATTACTAGTAGAATTTACAATGAGCAGTTCTTC	CASTITSRIYNEQFF
TRBV29-1	NA	few	TRBJ2-2	TGCAGCGTCGCGGAGGGAAACACCGGGGAGCTGTTTTTT	CSVAEGNTGELFF
TRBV20-1	TRBD1	few	TRBJ2-5	TGCAGTGCTAGCCCCGGGACAGGGAGAGAGACCCAGTACTTC	CSASPGTGRETQYF
TRBV29-1	NA	few	TRBJ2-2	TGCAGCGTTGACGCAACGAACACCGGGGAGCTGTTTTTT	CSVDATNTGELFF
TRBV10-3	NA	many	TRBJ2-1	TGTGCCACCATCCGGGACCCAGACAATGAGCAGTTCTTC	CATIRDPDNEQFF
TRBV18	TRBD1	NA	TRBJ2-7	TGTGCCAGCTCACCTGGGACAGGGGCTTCCTACGAGCAGTACTTC	CASSPGTGASYEQYF
TRBV24-1	NA	few	TRBJ1-2	TGTGCCACCAGTGATCAACTGGGGGAGGACTATGGCTACACCTTC	CATSDQLGEDYGYTF
TRBV12-3/TRBV12-4	NA	NA	TRBJ2-2	TGTGCCAGCCAAACAGGGATGAAGGCCGGGGAGCTGTTTTTT	CASQTGMKAGELFF
TRBV5-1	NA	NA	TRBJ2-2	TGCGCCAGCAGCCTTCTTGCAGGGATAACGACCGGGGAGCTGTTTTTT	CASSLLAGITTGELFF
TRBV5-1	NA	few	TRBJ2-1	TGCGCCAGCAGCTTGGCCCAGGGTTCCTCCTACAATGAGCAGTTCTTC	CASSLAQGSSYNEQFF
TRBV20-1	TRBD2	many	TRBJ2-1	TGCAGTGCGCCTAGGACTAGCGGGAGGCAAAGGAATGAGCAGTTCTTC	CSAPRTSGRQRNEQFF
TRBV29-1	NA	many	TRBJ2-2	TGCAGCGTTTCAAACACCGGGGAGCTGTTTTTT	CSVSNTGELFF
TRBV25-1	TRBD1	NA	TRBJ2-5	TGTGCCAGCAGTGCTTTTCACAAGGACAGGGTGGTCCAGACCCAGTACTTC	CASSAFHKDRVVQTQYF
TRBV29-1	NA	NA	TRBJ1-2	TGCAGCGTTGACAGGGATGGCTACACCTTC	CSVDRDGYTF
TRBV10-3	NA	few	TRBJ2-2	TGTGCCATCAGTTACCCGGGACCGAACACCGGGGAGCTGTTTTTT	CAISYPGPNTGELFF
TRBV20-1	NA	NA	TRBJ2-5	TGCAGTGCTAGAAAGGGGACCCGGCTGACCCAGTACTTC	CSARKGTRLTQYF
TRBV29-1	TRBD1	NA	TRBJ2-2	TGCAGCGTGGGGACAGGGGGCCTTCTACGGGAGCTGTTTTTT	CSVGTGGLLRELFF
TRBV12-3/TRBV12-4	NA	many	TRBJ2-2	TGTGCCAGCAGCCGACCAGGGGCCGGCGCCGGGGAGCTGTTTTTT	CASSRPGAGAGELFF
TRBV4-3	NA	few	TRBJ2-1	TGCGCCAGCAGCCAAGATGCCGACTGGGGTGAGCAGTTCTTC	CASSQDADWGEQFF
TRBV10-3	TRBD2	few	TRBJ2-7	TGTGCCATCAGCCAACCCGGACTAGCGGGAGGGCAGCCTACCTACGAGCAGTACTTC	CAISQPGLAGGQPTYEQYF
TRBV20-1	NA	NA	TRBJ1-2	TGCAGTGCTAGTCCCGCAGGGCGGGGATACACCTTC	CSASPAGRGYTF